This T cell receptor (beta chain) came from a study of T cell responses to AZD1222 COVID-19 vaccine. Whole-study results and caveats: The study found Spike-specific TCR breadth and depth rose after two AZD1222 doses. Baseline testing showed seropositivity in only a handful of AZD1222 recipients.

Produced via immunoSEQ multiplex PCR; TCRdb's table is partial and in-frame only. The table records about 140,000 clones, around 90% of them present only once. Trimming took 3 bases from V and 6 from J; bases not matched to a gene: 4. The CDR3 length is 14 residues. CDR1 is LNHDA and CDR2 is SQIVND in the germline V gene (reference sequence). Regarding this clone: Its antigen is not identified.

The sample here was peripheral blood, taken on day 0 of AZD1222 vaccination. The chain joins TRBV19 to TRBJ2-1; 8 bases align to TRBD2. The source is an adult in good health. In DNA form, the CDR3 reads TGTGCCAGTAGTATCGGGCGGGGGGCCAATGAGCAGTTCTTC. It is translated as CASSIGRGANEQFF.